This TCR beta chain emerged from a study of patients and donors after allogeneic stem cell transplantation (dated by TCRdb to the early 2020s). A word on this clonotype: The antigen it recognizes is unknown. No base quality values were provided; no much bigger clone lies one nucleotide off.

Library construction relied on RT-PCR. For sequencing, a NextSeq 550 was employed. The public reads were reprocessed in TCRdb via fastp at Q25 and MiXCR, keeping in-frame beta chains. Entries that share a CDR3 protein sequence are merged under the most common genes and DNA. The sample includes about 110,000 distinct CDR3 sequences, with 35% observed a single time. The ten largest clones represent around 25% of the sample. V lost 6 bases and J lost 5 bases, and the count of bases not matched to a germline gene is 7. Counted from cysteine to phenylalanine, this CDR3 has 14 amino acids. This entry keeps only the CDR3 DNA: 42 bases, framed from base 1. In the germline V gene, CDR1 corresponds to MNHEY and CDR2 to SVGEGT.

Sequenced material: blood, either unsorted or a sorted T cell fraction (not recorded which). The V and J genes are TRBV6-2 or TRBV6-3 and TRBJ2-1; a stretch of 7 junction bases matches TRBD1. This clonotype originated in a human donor who was either an allogeneic HSCT recipient or a stem cell or donor lymphocyte infusion donor (not recorded which). It is not recorded whose cells these are; they may come from a transplant donor. The sequenced DNA: TGTGCCAGCAGGCCAGACAGGGAGAACAATGAGCAGTTCTTC. The translation is CASRPDRENNEQFF.